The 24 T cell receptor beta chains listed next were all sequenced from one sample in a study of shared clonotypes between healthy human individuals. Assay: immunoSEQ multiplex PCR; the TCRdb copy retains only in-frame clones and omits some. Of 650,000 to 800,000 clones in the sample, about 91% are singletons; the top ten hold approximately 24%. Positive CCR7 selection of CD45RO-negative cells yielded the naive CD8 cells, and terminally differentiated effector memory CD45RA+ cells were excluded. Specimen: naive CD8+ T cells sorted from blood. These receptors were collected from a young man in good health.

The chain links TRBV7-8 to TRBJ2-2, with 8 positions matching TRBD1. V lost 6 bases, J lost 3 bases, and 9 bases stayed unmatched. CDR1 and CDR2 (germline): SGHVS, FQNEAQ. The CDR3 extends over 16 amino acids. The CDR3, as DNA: TGTGCCAGCAGTCCCCGGACAGGGCGGGACACCGGGGAGCTGTTTTTT. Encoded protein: CASSPRTGRDTGELFF.

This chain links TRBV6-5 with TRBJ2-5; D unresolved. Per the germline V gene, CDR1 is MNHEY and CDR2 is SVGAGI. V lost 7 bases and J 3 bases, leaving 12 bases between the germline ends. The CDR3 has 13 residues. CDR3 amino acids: CASNNAGEETQYF. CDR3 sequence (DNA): TGTGCCAGCAACAACGCTGGGGAAGAGACCCAGTACTTC.

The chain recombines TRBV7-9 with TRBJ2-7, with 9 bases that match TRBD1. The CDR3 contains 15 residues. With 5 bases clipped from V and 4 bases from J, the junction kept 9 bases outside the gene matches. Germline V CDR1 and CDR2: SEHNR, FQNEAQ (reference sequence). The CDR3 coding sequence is TGTGCCAGCAGCCCCCTCCGGACAGGGGTATACGAGCAGTACTTC. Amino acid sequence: CASSPLRTGVYEQYF.

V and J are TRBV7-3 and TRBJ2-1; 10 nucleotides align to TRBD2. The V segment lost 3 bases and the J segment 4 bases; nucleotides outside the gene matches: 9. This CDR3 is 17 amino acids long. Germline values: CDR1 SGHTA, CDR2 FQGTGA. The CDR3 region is CASSFTGLAEIYNEQFF. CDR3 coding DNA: TGTGCCAGCAGCTTCACCGGACTAGCGGAAATATACAATGAGCAGTTCTTC.

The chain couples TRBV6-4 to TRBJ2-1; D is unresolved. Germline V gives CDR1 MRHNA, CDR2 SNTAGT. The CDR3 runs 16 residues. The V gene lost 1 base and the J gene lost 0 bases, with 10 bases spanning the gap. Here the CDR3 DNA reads TGTGCCAGCAGTGACTTGGAAAGTAGCTCCTACAATGAGCAGTTCTTC. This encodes CASSDLESSSYNEQFF.

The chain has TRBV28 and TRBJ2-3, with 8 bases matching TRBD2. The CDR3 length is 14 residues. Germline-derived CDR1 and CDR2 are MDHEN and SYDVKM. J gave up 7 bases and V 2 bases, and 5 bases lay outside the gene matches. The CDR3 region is CASSLAGGWNTQYF. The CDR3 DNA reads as TGTGCCAGCAGTTTAGCGGGAGGATGGAATACGCAGTATTTT.

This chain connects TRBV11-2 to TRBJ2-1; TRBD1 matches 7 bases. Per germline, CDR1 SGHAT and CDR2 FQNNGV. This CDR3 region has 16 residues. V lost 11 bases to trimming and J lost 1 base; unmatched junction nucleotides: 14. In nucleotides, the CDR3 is TGTGCCCCCAAGGGGGACAGCCCAATTTCCTACAATGAGCAGTTCTTC. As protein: CAPKGDSPISYNEQFF.

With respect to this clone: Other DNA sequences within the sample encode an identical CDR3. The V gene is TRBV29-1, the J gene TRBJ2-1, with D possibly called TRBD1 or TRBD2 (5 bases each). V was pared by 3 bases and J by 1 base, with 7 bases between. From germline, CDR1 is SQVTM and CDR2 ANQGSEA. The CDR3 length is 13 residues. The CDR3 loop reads CSVDGGSYNEQFF. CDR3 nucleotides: TGCAGCGTTGATGGGGGTTCCTACAATGAGCAGTTCTTC.

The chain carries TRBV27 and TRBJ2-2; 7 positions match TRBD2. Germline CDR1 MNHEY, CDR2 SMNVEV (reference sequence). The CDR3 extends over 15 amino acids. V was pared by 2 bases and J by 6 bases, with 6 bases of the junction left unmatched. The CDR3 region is CASSLASGGAGELFF. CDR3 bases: TGTGCCAGCAGTTTAGCTAGCGGTGGAGCCGGGGAGCTGTTTTTT.

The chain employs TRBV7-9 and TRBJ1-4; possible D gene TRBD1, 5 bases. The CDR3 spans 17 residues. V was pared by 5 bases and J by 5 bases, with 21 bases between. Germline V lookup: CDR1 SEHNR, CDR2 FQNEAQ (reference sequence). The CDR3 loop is CASSPKGTGALNEKLFF. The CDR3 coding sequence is TGTGCCAGCAGCCCCAAGGGTACTGGGGCCCTCAATGAAAAACTGTTTTTT.

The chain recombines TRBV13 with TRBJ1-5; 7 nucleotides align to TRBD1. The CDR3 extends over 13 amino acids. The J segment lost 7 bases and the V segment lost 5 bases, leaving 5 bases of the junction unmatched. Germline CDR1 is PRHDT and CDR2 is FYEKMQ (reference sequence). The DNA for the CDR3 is TGTGCCAGCAGCAGACAGGGTAGCCAGCCCCAGCATTTT. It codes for CASSRQGSQPQHF.

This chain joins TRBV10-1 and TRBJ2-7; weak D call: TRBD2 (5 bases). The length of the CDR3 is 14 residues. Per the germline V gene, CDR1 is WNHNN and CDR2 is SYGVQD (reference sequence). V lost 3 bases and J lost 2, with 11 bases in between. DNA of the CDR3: TGCGCCAGCAGTGAACCGGGGTCCCCCTACGAGCAGTACTTC. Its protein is CASSEPGSPYEQYF.

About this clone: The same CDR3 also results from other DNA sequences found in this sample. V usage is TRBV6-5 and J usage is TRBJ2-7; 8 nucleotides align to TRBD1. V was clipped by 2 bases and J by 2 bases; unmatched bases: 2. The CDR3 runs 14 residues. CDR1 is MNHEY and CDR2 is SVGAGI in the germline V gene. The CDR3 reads CASSYGTGTYEQYF. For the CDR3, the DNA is TGTGCCAGCAGTTACGGGACAGGAACCTACGAGCAGTACTTC.

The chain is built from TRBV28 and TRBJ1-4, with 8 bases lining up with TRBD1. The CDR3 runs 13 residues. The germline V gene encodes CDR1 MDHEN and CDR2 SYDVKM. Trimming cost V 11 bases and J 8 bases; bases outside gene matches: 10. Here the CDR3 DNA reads TGTGCCGCGGGTCGGACAGGGAACGAAAAACTGTTTTTT. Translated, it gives CAAGRTGNEKLFF.

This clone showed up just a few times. The CDR3 nucleotides read TGTGCCGGACGGACTAGCGGGAGGGAAAATGAGCAGTTCTTC. Translated: CAGRTSGRENEQFF. The chain carries TRBV11-3 and TRBJ2-1; 15 bases fit TRBD2. CDR3 length: 14 amino acids. J lost 7 bases, V lost 11 bases, and 6 bases had no gene match. Per the germline V gene, CDR1 is SGHNT and CDR2 is YENEEA.

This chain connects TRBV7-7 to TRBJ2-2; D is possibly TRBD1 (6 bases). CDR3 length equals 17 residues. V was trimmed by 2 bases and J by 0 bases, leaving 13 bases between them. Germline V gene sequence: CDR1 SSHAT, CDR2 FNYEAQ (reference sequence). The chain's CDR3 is CASSLQLGAPNTGELFF. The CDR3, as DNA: TGTGCCAGCAGCTTACAGCTGGGGGCGCCGAACACCGGGGAGCTGTTTTTT. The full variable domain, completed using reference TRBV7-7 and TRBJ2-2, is GAGVSQSPRYKVTKRGQDVTLRCDPISSHATLYWYQQALGQGPEFLTYFNYEAQPDKSGLPSDRFSAERPEGSISTLTIQRTEQRDSAMYRCASSLQLGAPNTGELFFGEGSRLTVL.

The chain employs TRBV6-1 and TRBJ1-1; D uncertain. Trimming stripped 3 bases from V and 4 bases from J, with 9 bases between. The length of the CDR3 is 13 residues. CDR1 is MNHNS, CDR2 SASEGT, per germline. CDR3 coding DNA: TGTGCCAGCAGTGAGGTAGGGAGCACTGAAGCTTTCTTT. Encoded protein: CASSEVGSTEAFF.

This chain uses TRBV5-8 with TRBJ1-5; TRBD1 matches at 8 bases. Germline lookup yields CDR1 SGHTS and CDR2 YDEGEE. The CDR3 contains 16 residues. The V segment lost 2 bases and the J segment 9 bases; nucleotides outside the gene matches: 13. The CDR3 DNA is TGTGCCAGCAGCTTTTGGCAGGGGGCCCTCGAAGGGCCCCAGCATTTT. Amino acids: CASSFWQGALEGPQHF.

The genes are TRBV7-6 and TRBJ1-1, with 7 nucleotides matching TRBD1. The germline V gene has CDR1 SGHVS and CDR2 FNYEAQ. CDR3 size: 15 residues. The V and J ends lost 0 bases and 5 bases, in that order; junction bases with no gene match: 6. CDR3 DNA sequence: TGTGCCAGCAGCTTAGCAGGGGGCTTCGGGACTGAAGCTTTCTTT. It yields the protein CASSLAGGFGTEAFF.

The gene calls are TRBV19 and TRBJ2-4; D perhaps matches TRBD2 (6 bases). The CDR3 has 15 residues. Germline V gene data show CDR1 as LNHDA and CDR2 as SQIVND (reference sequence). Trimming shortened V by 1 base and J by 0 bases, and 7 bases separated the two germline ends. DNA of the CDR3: TGTGCCAGTAGTATAGTGGGGGGAGCCAAAAACATTCAGTACTTC. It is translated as CASSIVGGAKNIQYF.

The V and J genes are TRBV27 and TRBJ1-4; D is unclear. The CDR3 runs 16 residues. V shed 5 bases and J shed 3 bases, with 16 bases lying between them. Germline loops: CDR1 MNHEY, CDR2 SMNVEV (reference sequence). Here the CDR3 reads CASSRTSAVPNEKLFF. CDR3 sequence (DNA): TGTGCCAGCAGTCGAACATCTGCAGTTCCTAATGAAAAACTGTTTTTT.

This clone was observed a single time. CDR3 sequence: CASSLRLHGELFF. The CDR3 DNA follows: TGTGCCAGCAGTTTACGATTACACGGGGAGCTGTTTTTT. This chain joins TRBV27 and TRBJ2-2, with D unresolved. CDR3 length: 13 residues. The V gene's germline CDR1 is MNHEY and CDR2 SMNVEV (reference sequence). V gave up 2 bases and J gave up 7 bases, with 8 bases separating them.

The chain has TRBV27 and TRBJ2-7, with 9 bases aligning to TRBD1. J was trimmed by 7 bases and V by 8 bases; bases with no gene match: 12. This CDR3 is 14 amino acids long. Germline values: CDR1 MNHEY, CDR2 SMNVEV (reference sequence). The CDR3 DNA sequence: TGTGCCAGCGGGGCGGGGACAGGGTTCCGGGAGCAGTACTTC. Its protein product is CASGAGTGFREQYF.

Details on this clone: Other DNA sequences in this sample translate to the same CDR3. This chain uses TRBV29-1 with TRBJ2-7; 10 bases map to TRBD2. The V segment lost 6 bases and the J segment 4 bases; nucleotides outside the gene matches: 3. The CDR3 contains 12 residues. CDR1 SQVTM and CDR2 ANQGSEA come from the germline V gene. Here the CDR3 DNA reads TGCAGCGTCGGGACTAGCGCATACGAGCAGTACTTC. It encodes CSVGTSAYEQYF.